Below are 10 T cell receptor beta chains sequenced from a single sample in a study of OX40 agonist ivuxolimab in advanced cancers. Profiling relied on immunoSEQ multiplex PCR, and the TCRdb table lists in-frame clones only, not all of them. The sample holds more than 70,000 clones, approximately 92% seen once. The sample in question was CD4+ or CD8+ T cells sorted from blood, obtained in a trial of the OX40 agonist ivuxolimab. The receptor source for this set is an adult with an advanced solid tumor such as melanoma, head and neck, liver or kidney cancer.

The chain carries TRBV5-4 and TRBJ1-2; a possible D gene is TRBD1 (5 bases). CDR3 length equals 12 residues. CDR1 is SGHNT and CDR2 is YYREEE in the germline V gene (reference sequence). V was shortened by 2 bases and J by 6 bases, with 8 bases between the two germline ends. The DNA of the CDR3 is TGTGCCAGCAGCTTCCTAGGGGATGGCTACACCTTC. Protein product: CASSFLGDGYTF.

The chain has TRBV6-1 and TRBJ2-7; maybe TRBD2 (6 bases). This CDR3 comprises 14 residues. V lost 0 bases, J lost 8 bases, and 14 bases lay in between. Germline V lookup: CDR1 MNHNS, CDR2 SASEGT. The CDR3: CASSEAGGVGKQYF. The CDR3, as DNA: TGTGCCAGCAGTGAAGCAGGCGGGGTAGGAAAGCAGTACTTC.

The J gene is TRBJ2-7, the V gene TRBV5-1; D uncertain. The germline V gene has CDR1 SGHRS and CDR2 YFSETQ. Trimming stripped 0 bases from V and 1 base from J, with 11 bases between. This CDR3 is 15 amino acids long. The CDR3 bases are TGCGCCAGCAGCTTGGGACTTTCACCTTCCTACGAGCAGTACTTC. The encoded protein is CASSLGLSPSYEQYF.

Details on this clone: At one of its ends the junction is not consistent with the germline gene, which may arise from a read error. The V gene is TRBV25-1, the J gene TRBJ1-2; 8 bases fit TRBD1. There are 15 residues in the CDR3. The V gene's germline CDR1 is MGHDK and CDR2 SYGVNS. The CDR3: CASSESQGAAYGHTF. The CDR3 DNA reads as TGTGCCAGCAGTGAATCCCAGGGGGCGGCATATGGCCACACCTTC.

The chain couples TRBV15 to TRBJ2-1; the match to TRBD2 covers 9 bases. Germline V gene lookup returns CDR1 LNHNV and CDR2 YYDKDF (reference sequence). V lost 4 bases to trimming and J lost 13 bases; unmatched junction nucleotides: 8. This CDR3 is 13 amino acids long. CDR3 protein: CATSTRTSAIQFF. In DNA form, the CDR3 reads TGTGCCACCAGCACCCGGACTAGCGCTATCCAGTTCTTC.

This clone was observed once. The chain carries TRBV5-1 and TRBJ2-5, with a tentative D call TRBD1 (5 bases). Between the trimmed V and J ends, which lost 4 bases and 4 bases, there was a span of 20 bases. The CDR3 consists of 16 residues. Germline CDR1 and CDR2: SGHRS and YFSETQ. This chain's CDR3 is CASSRQITGTAETQYF. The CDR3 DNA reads TGCGCCAGCAGCCGGCAGATTACAGGTACAGCAGAGACCCAGTACTTC.

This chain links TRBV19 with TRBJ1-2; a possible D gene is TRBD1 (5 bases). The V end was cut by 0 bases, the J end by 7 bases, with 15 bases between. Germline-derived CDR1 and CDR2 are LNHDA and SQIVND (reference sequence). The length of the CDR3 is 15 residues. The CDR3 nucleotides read TGTGCCAGTAGTATAGATTACAGGACAATTCGTGGCTACACCTTC. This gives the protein CASSIDYRTIRGYTF.

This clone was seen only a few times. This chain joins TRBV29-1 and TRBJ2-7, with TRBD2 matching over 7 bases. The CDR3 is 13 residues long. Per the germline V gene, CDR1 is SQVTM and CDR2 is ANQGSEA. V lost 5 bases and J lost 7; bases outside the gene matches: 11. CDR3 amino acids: CSVWQGGYLEQYF. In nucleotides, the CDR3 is TGCAGCGTTTGGCAGGGAGGGTATTTGGAGCAGTACTTC.

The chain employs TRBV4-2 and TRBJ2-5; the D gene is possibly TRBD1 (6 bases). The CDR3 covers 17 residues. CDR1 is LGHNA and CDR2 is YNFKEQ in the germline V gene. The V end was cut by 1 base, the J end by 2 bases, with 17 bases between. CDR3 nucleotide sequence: TGTGCCAGCAGCCAAGGGTGGACAGATGATCAACAAGAGACCCAGTACTTC. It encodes CASSQGWTDDQQETQYF.

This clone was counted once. The CDR3 DNA is TGCGCCAGCAGCTCCTCTAGCGGAGGGGACACCGGGGAGCTGTTTTTT. It yields the protein CASSSSSGGDTGELFF. The V call is TRBV5-1, the J call TRBJ2-2; 7 nucleotides match TRBD2. The CDR3 spans 16 residues. Germline V gene sequence: CDR1 SGHRS, CDR2 YFSETQ. J gave up 3 bases and V 3 bases, and 8 bases lay outside the gene matches.